These 27 T cell receptor beta chains share one sample of origin, sequenced in a study of shared clonotypes between healthy human individuals. TCRdb's table, derived via immunoSEQ multiplex PCR, lists solely in-frame clones and lacks some. The repertoire holds approximately 2.5 million clones, with just over 90% as singletons. The specimen sequenced was naive CD4+ T cells sorted from blood. Sample subset: CD45RA+ positively selected. The receptors originated from a man aged 18 to 35 in good health.

This clone was seen more than once but under ten times. The chain recombines TRBV29-1 with TRBJ1-1; D is possibly TRBD1 (5 bases). The V gene's germline CDR1 is SQVTM and CDR2 ANQGSEA. V gave up 5 bases and J gave up 2 bases, with 9 bases separating them. The CDR3 has 12 residues. CDR3 DNA sequence: TGCAGCGTTTTAGACAGTAACACTGAAGCTTTCTTT. Protein: CSVLDSNTEAFF.

This sequence joins TRBV11-2 and TRBJ2-2; D gene uncertain. This CDR3 is 13 amino acids long. V lost 2 bases, J lost 4 bases, and 5 bases lay in between. Germline-derived CDR1 and CDR2 are SGHAT and FQNNGV. DNA for the CDR3: TGTGCCAGCAGCTTAAGCGTCACCGGGGAGCTGTTTTTT. Its protein product is CASSLSVTGELFF.

This chain uses TRBV6-1 with TRBJ1-1; maybe TRBD1 (5 bases). Between the trimmed V and J ends, which lost 6 bases and 3 bases, there was a span of 11 bases. This CDR3 has 13 residues. CDR1 and CDR2 from the germline V gene are MNHNS and SASEGT. CDR3 sequence (DNA): TGTGCCAGCAGAGGCCGGGGGGACACTGAAGCTTTCTTT. Its protein is CASRGRGDTEAFF.

The V gene is TRBV28, the J gene TRBJ1-5; 8 bases align to TRBD1. The CDR3 has 18 amino acids. The V segment lost 4 bases and the J segment 1 base; nucleotides outside the gene matches: 12. Germline assignment: CDR1 MDHEN and CDR2 SYDVKM. The CDR3 nucleotides are TGTGCCAGCAGTTCCCCGACAGGGGCGGGTGTGAGCAATCAGCCCCAGCATTTT. This encodes CASSSPTGAGVSNQPQHF.

This clone was observed once. CDR3 DNA: TGTGCCAGCAAGGTAGAGACACCTTCCTACGAGCAGTACTTC. Its protein is CASKVETPSYEQYF. J is TRBJ2-7 and V is TRBV6-1; D is undetermined. V dropped 7 bases and J dropped 1 base, with 14 bases sitting between them. CDR1 MNHNS and CDR2 SASEGT come from the germline V gene. This CDR3 contains 14 residues.

The chain combines TRBV27 with TRBJ2-7, with TRBD2 matching over 8 bases. V dropped 6 bases and J dropped 2; count of bases not matched to a gene: 9. There are 15 residues in the CDR3. From germline, CDR1 is MNHEY and CDR2 SMNVEV (reference sequence). The CDR3 DNA reads as TGTGCCAGCAGGGCGCCCGGGACTAGAGCCTACGAGCAGTACTTC. Its protein product is CASRAPGTRAYEQYF.

This clone was observed once. The same CDR3 can be traced to other DNA sequences in this sample. The V call is TRBV2, the J call TRBJ2-5; TRBD2 is a possible D gene (5 bases). This CDR3 is built from 15 residues. V was pared by 2 bases and J by 2 bases, with 12 bases between. From germline, CDR1 is SNHLY and CDR2 FYNNEI. CDR3 protein: CASSESGSPQETQYF. In nucleotides, the CDR3 is TGTGCCAGCAGTGAATCGGGAAGCCCTCAAGAGACCCAGTACTTC.

The chain carries TRBV6-6 and TRBJ1-1; 8 bases line up with TRBD1. Trimming removed 6 bases from V and 0 bases from J; junction bases left unmatched: 6. CDR1 MNHNY and CDR2 SVGAGI come from the germline V gene (reference sequence). This CDR3 has 15 residues. The CDR3 nucleotides are TGTGCCAGCAGGTATCCGGGACAGGTGAACACTGAAGCTTTCTTT. It yields the protein CASRYPGQVNTEAFF.

This chain links TRBV6-5 with TRBJ2-3; possibly TRBD1 for D (6 bases). V shed 5 bases and J shed 8 bases, with 20 bases lying between them. Per germline, CDR1 MNHEY and CDR2 SVGAGI. The length of the CDR3 is 15 residues. As DNA, the CDR3 is TGTGCCAGCAGTATTGACAGGCGTGAAGGCGCTACGCAGTATTTT. Translation gives CASSIDRREGATQYF.

This clone was seen just once. Other DNA sequences in the same sample also yield this CDR3. The J gene is TRBJ1-1, the V gene TRBV5-1; D perhaps matches TRBD1 (6 bases). CDR3 length equals 15 residues. Trimming cost V 0 bases and J 3 bases, with 12 bases left between them. The germline V gene has CDR1 SGHRS and CDR2 YFSETQ. CDR3 coding DNA: TGCGCCAGCAGCTTGGGTCCAGGGGCCGACACTGAAGCTTTCTTT. Protein product: CASSLGPGADTEAFF.

This sequence joins TRBV7-2 and TRBJ1-2, with TRBD1 matching 9 bases. J was trimmed by 4 bases and V by 8 bases; bases with no gene match: 5. The CDR3 extends over 13 amino acids. In germline, CDR1 is SGHTA, CDR2 FQGNSA. The CDR3: CASGGDRVYGYTF. In DNA form, the CDR3 reads TGTGCCAGCGGTGGGGACAGGGTCTATGGCTACACCTTC. Drawing the rest from reference TRBV7-2 and TRBJ1-2, the complete variable domain is GAGVSQSPSNKVTEKGKDVELRCDPISGHTALYWYRQSLGQGLEFLIYFQGNSAPDKSGLPSDRFSAERTGGSVSTLTIQRTQQEDSAVYLCASGGDRVYGYTFGSGTRLTVV.

The genes are TRBV19 and TRBJ1-4, with D possibly TRBD1 on 6 matching bases. V dropped 6 bases and J dropped 8 bases, with 13 bases sitting between them. There are 13 residues in the CDR3. CDR1 and CDR2 (germline): LNHDA, SQIVND (reference sequence). CDR3 region: CASSQNRGEKLFF. In DNA form, the CDR3 reads TGTGCCAGTAGCCAGAATAGGGGGGAAAAACTGTTTTTT.

This rearrangement joins TRBV30 to TRBJ2-7; perhaps D is TRBD1 or TRBD2 (5 bases each). Germline V gives CDR1 GTSNPN, CDR2 SVGIG (reference sequence). CDR3 size: 12 residues. Trimming took 1 base from V and 6 from J, leaving 10 bases between them. CDR3 DNA sequence: TGTGCCTGGAGTGGAGGGGCCGGCGAGCAGTACTTC. It specifies CAWSGGAGEQYF.

The V call is TRBV11-3, the J call TRBJ2-1; perhaps TRBD2 as D (6 bases). CDR1 is SGHNT, CDR2 YENEEA, per germline. V was trimmed by 5 bases and J by 8 bases, leaving 10 bases between them. The CDR3 consists of 12 residues. The CDR3 reads CASSPRGDEQFF. CDR3 DNA: TGTGCCAGCAGCCCGCGGGGCGATGAGCAGTTCTTC.

The genes are TRBV30 and TRBJ1-4; TRBD1 is a possible D gene (5 bases). Per the germline V gene, CDR1 is GTSNPN and CDR2 is SVGIG (reference sequence). Trimming left V 1 base short and J 7 bases short, with 10 bases between. This CDR3 has 13 amino acids. CDR3 sequence: CAWSAGGAEKLFF. In DNA form, the CDR3 reads TGTGCCTGGAGTGCGGGGGGTGCTGAAAAACTGTTTTTT.

This clone was seen only a few times. The chain uses TRBV10-3 and TRBJ1-1; no reliable D call. The CDR3 spans 14 residues. Germline V gives CDR1 ENHRY, CDR2 SYGVKD. V shed 5 bases and J shed 1 base, with 11 bases lying between them. CDR3 in DNA: TGTGCCATCAGTCTCGGACGGGAGAACACTGAAGCTTTCTTT. This gives the protein CAISLGRENTEAFF.

V is TRBV18 and J is TRBJ2-5; perhaps TRBD1 as D (5 bases). Trimming left V 3 bases short and J 1 base short, with 18 bases between. Looked up from germline, CDR1 is KGHSH and CDR2 is LQKENI. The CDR3 is 17 residues long. This chain's CDR3 is CASSPPMLGALQETQYF. In DNA form, the CDR3 reads TGTGCCAGCTCACCCCCCATGCTAGGGGCCCTCCAAGAGACCCAGTACTTC.

This rearrangement joins TRBV30 to TRBJ1-1, with 7 bases that match TRBD1. Germline assignment: CDR1 GTSNPN and CDR2 SVGIG (reference sequence). V was pared by 3 bases and J by 4 bases, with 8 bases of the junction left unmatched. This CDR3 comprises 14 residues. The chain's CDR3 is CAWRPGTGVTEAFF. CDR3 sequence (DNA): TGTGCCTGGAGGCCGGGAACAGGGGTCACTGAAGCTTTCTTT.

V usage is TRBV6-5 and J usage is TRBJ1-4, with TRBD1 as a possible D gene (6 bases). CDR1 and CDR2 from the germline V gene are MNHEY and SVGAGI. The CDR3 is 15 residues long. Trimming removed 7 bases at V and 8 bases at J, with 20 bases between. The CDR3 region has the DNA TGTGCCAGCAAACTAGGTTCGGACAGTGAGGAAAAACTGTTTTTT. Amino acids: CASKLGSDSEEKLFF.

This chain uses TRBV9 with TRBJ2-7, with 10 bases that match TRBD2. This CDR3 contains 14 residues. After removal of 4 bases from V and 2 bases from J, the junction contained 3 bases not matched to a gene. Looked up from germline, CDR1 is SGDLS and CDR2 is YYNGEE. The DNA of the CDR3 is TGTGCCAGCAGCAGGACTAGCGGCACCTACGAGCAGTACTTC. Translated: CASSRTSGTYEQYF.

The chain recombines TRBV19 with TRBJ1-1; TRBD1 agrees at 8 bases. The germline V gene encodes CDR1 LNHDA and CDR2 SQIVND (reference sequence). There are 15 residues in the CDR3. V was pared by 10 bases and J by 2 bases, with 12 bases of the junction left unmatched. For the CDR3, the DNA is TGTGCCACGCAAGACAGGGGAGGGGTAAACACTGAAGCTTTCTTT. It is translated as CATQDRGGVNTEAFF.

The J gene is TRBJ1-2, the V gene TRBV10-3; TRBD1 matches 7 bases. The CDR3 covers 13 residues. In germline, CDR1 is ENHRY, CDR2 SYGVKD. Losses at the gene ends were 4 bases for V and 5 bases for J; bases not matched to a gene: 4. In DNA form, the CDR3 reads TGTGCCATCAGTGGTCAGGGGGGATATGGCTACACCTTC. It yields the protein CAISGQGGYGYTF.

As regards this clone: At the DNA level, this CDR3 is encoded by other sequences in the same sample as well. The chain combines TRBV7-2 with TRBJ2-5; D possibly corresponds to TRBD1 (7 bases). This CDR3 is built from 13 residues. Germline V gene lookup returns CDR1 SGHTA and CDR2 FQGNSA. V was shortened by 6 bases and J by 4 bases, with 12 bases between the two germline ends. The CDR3 sequence is CASSRQGGETQYF. The DNA of the CDR3 is TGTGCCAGCAGTCGGCAGGGGGGAGAGACCCAGTACTTC.

On this clone itself: This same CDR3 is encoded by further DNA sequences in the sample. This chain connects TRBV19 to TRBJ2-3; 7 bases align to TRBD2. The CDR3 runs to 14 residues. With 3 bases clipped from V and 0 bases from J, the junction kept 0 bases outside the gene matches. Germline V gene data show CDR1 as LNHDA and CDR2 as SQIVND (reference sequence). This CDR3 is CASSIGGSTDTQYF. DNA of the CDR3: TGTGCCAGTAGTATCGGGGGGAGCACAGATACGCAGTATTTT.

This chain joins TRBV2 and TRBJ1-2; no definite D call. This CDR3 comprises 12 residues. Germline CDR1 reads SNHLY; CDR2 reads FYNNEI. Trimming stripped 0 bases from V and 7 bases from J, with 6 bases between. DNA of the CDR3: TGTGCCAGCAGTGAAGCGCACTTTGGCTACACCTTC. Protein product: CASSEAHFGYTF.

This chain connects TRBV30 to TRBJ2-3; weak D call: TRBD2 (6 bases). V was cut by 5 bases and J by 1 base, with 10 bases left in between. Germline V gene sequence: CDR1 GTSNPN, CDR2 SVGIG (reference sequence). The CDR3 is 13 amino acids. This CDR3 is CAWGDFRTDTQYF. For the CDR3, the DNA is TGTGCCTGGGGGGACTTCCGCACAGATACGCAGTATTTT. The full variable domain, completed using reference TRBV30 and TRBJ2-3, is SQTIHQWPATLVQPVGSPLSLECTVEGTSNPNLYWYRQAAGRGLQLLFYSVGIGQISSEVPQNLSASRPQDRQFILSSKKLLLSDSGFYLCAWGDFRTDTQYFGPGTRLTVL.

The J gene is TRBJ2-7, the V gene TRBV12-2; the table names TRBD2, a call not compared with the DNA. TRBV12-2 is given as a pseudogene. The CDR3 length is 14 residues. In DNA form, the CDR3 reads TGTGCAAGTCGCTACCGGACCGAAGGAGGCGAGCAGTACTTC. Translation: CASRYRTEGGEQYF.